Each of the 11 T cell receptor beta chains below was sequenced from the same sample in a study of tumor-infiltrating lymphocytes in oesophageal squamous cell carcinoma. TCRdb re-analysed the PCR reads in MiXCR, keeping a single row per CDR3 protein. This table has roughly 10,000 distinct CDR3 sequences, 45% to 65% appearing once. What was sequenced was esophageal tumor tissue. Receptor source: a female donor with esophageal squamous cell carcinoma.

This clonotype was found many times. The rearrangement uses TRBV5-1 and TRBJ2-2; 7 nucleotides align to TRBD2. Trimming at V came to 7 bases and at J to 7 bases, leaving 10 bases not matched to a gene. The CDR3 is 14 amino acids. The germline gives CDR1 SGHRS, CDR2 YFSETQ. CDR3 sequence: CASGLTLASGELFF. Written as DNA, the CDR3 is TGCGCCAGCGGGTTGACACTAGCGAGCGGGGAGCTGTTTTTT.

V and J are TRBV7-3 and TRBJ2-3; D remains unclear. CDR1 SGHTA and CDR2 FQGTGA come from the germline V gene. The V end lost 6 bases, the J end lost 5 bases, and 9 bases lay between the germline ends. This CDR3 spans 12 amino acids. CDR3 sequence reads: CASSPAGDTQYF. The CDR3 DNA sequence: TGTGCCAGCAGTCCAGCCGGAGATACGCAGTATTTT.

Concerning this clonotype itself: A junction boundary mismatches the germline segment, possibly from a read error. CDR3 residues: CASSFLETQCF. CDR3 in DNA: TGTGCCAGCAGCTTTTTAGAGACCCAGTGCTTC. This sequence joins TRBV7-2 and TRBJ2-7; D not resolved. Germline V CDR1 and CDR2: SGHTA, FQGNSA. The CDR3 spans 11 residues.

The chain carries TRBV25-1 and TRBJ1-3, with D perhaps matching TRBD1 (6 bases). The CDR3 totals 16 residues. Germline V gene lookup returns CDR1 MGHDK and CDR2 SYGVNS. V was cut by 7 bases and J by 0 bases, with 16 bases left in between. CDR3 in amino acids: CASTQQGRGSGNTIYF. CDR3 bases: TGTGCCAGCACTCAACAGGGTAGGGGCTCTGGAAACACCATATATTTT.

The gene calls are TRBV12-3 or TRBV12-4 and TRBJ2-1; D is uncertain. Trimming took off 6 bases at V and 0 bases at J, with 12 bases between the two ends. CDR3 size: 15 residues. CDR3 loop: CASSPSRYSYNEQFF. The CDR3 nucleotides are TGTGCCAGCAGCCCATCGCGCTACTCCTACAATGAGCAGTTCTTC.

The chain carries TRBV7-8 and TRBJ1-2, with TRBD1 as a possible D gene (5 bases). This CDR3 comprises 21 residues. Trimming removed 4 bases at V and 4 bases at J, with 34 bases between. Per germline, CDR1 SGHVS and CDR2 FQNEAQ. As DNA, the CDR3 is TGTGCCAGCAGCTCCTATGAATACCCCGGGACGGCCACGACTAAATTCTATGGCTACACCTTC. Translation gives CASSSYEYPGTATTKFYGYTF.

This sequence joins TRBV7-9 and TRBJ2-5, with TRBD1 matching 10 bases. The J call may not be correct, given that the DNA end is closer to TRBJ2-1. Germline lookup yields CDR1 SEHNR and CDR2 FQNEAQ (reference sequence). The length of the CDR3 is 12 residues. The CDR3 is CASSWGTGDQFF. CDR3 nucleotide sequence: TGTGCCAGCAGCTGGGGGACAGGGGACCAGTTCTTC.

The chain couples TRBV6-1 to TRBJ1-1; 12 bases agree with TRBD2. The last part of the DNA fits TRBJ2-1 better; the J call may be wrong. Looked up from germline, CDR1 is MNHNS and CDR2 is SASEGT. The CDR3 is 15 amino acids. CDR3 sequence (DNA): TGTGCCAGCAGTGATAAGACTAGCGGGAGTTATGAGCAGTTCTTC. It is translated as CASSDKTSGSYEQFF.

For the CDR3, the DNA is TGTGCCCCAGGGGCGCCCGGCAATGGTGAGCAGTACTTC. Its translation is CAPGAPGNGEQYF. V gene TRBV9 combines with J gene TRBJ2-5; a weak D match, TRBD1 (6 bases). Trimming took off 10 bases at V and 11 bases at J, with 24 bases between the two ends. This CDR3 has 13 residues. Germline CDR1 is SGDLS and CDR2 is YYNGEE.

The V gene is TRBV7-8, the J gene TRBJ2-7; D may be TRBD1 (5 bases). CDR3 length: 15 residues. Trimming removed 5 bases from V and 4 bases from J, with 18 bases in between. The V gene's germline CDR1 is SGHVS and CDR2 FQNEAQ. This CDR3 reads CASSPVGAFVYEQYF. In DNA, the CDR3 is TGTGCCAGCAGCCCTGTTGGGGCGTTTGTTTACGAGCAGTACTTC.

This clonotype was picked up one time. The V and J genes are TRBV7-9 and TRBJ2-5; 7 positions agree with TRBD1. With the DNA end fitting TRBJ2-1 better, the J assignment may be wrong. The CDR3 extends over 12 amino acids. Germline V gene data show CDR1 as SEHNR and CDR2 as FQNEAQ (reference sequence). CDR3 DNA sequence: TGTGCCAGCAGCCGGACAGGTAATGAGCAGTTCTTC. Amino acids: CASSRTGNEQFF.